Below, 17 T cell receptor beta chains from the same sample are listed, as sequenced in a study of CD8+CD57+ T cells in acquired aplastic anemia. The patients chosen for sequencing had shown expansion of CD8+CD57+ cells (detected by flow cytometry). The TCR beta profiling, which covered VDJ combination and CDR3 sequence, was carried out using genomic DNA as the template. TCRdb re-called the reads with MiXCR, one entry per CDR3 protein. This table has around 250,000 distinct CDR3 sequences, around 82% appearing once. Input material: sorted CD4+, CD8+, or CD8+CD57+ T cells (not recorded which) from PBMCs. All receptors derive from a human donor with aplastic anemia.

A single count supports this clonotype. The conserved closing phenylalanine or tryptophan is absent in this CDR3, likely reflecting a read error. No DNA is shown, since the ends of the CDR3 on it are uncertain; the CDR3 is the one TCRdb lists. The V call is TRBV9, the J call TRBJ2-3; TRBD1, the D gene given by the table, was not confirmed from the DNA. Termini included, the CDR3 measures 13 amino acids. CDR1 and CDR2 from the germline V gene are SGDLS and YYNGEE. The chain's CDR3 is CASGDGGARNRYL.

The sample holds one count of this clonotype. The chain recombines TRBV7-8 with TRBJ2-7; D gene ambiguous. The CDR3 loop spans 18 amino acids. Per the germline V gene, CDR1 is SGHVS and CDR2 is FQNEAQ. V was trimmed by 0 bases and J by 1 base, leaving 19 bases between them. CDR3 in amino acids: CASSLAPGATTQSYEQYV. The CDR3 nucleotides are TGTGCCAGCAGCTTAGCTCCAGGTGCGACAACGCAGTCCTACGAGCAGTACGTC.

The CDR3 region is CASSLDGRRHYGYTF. The CDR3, as DNA: TGCGCCAGCAGCTTAGACGGACGGAGGCACTATGGCTACACCTTC. The gene calls are TRBV5-1 and TRBJ1-2; D is uncertain. This CDR3 is 15 amino acids long. V lost 2 bases and J lost 3, with 14 bases in between. Germline V CDR1 and CDR2: SGHRS, YFSETQ. Full variable domain (remainder filled in from reference TRBV5-1 and TRBJ1-2): KAGVTQTPRYLIKTRGQQVTLSCSPISGHRSVSWYQQTPGQGLQFLFEYFSETQRNKGNFPGRFSGRQFSNSRSEMNVSTLELGDSALYLCASSLDGRRHYGYTFGSGTRLTVV.

As to this clonotype: Germline and junction disagree at one end, which may indicate a read error. V is TRBV2 and J is TRBJ2-7; D ambiguous. The CDR3 contains 14 residues. CDR1 SNHLY and CDR2 FYNNEI come from the germline V gene. The CDR3 spells CASGVGGQYKEYFF. CDR3 nucleotide sequence: TGTGCCAGCGGCGTCGGTGGGCAGTATAAGGAGTATTTTTTC.

This chain connects TRBV29-1 to TRBJ2-5; 13 bases match TRBD2. After removal of 4 bases from V and 3 bases from J, the junction contained 5 bases not matched to a gene. This CDR3 has 15 residues. Germline CDR1 and CDR2: SQVTM and ANQGSEA. The CDR3 is CSVGTSGRDEETQYF. The CDR3 nucleotides read TGCAGCGTTGGTACTAGCGGGAGGGATGAAGAGACCCAGTACTTC.

This clonotype was seen a single time. This chain links TRBV9 with TRBJ1-1; D gene ambiguous. Trimming removed 4 bases at V and 3 bases at J, with 16 bases between. CDR1 is SGDLS, CDR2 YYNGEE, per germline. The CDR3 length is 15 residues. DNA of the CDR3: TGTGCCAGCAGCTTAGATCCGGATACGCACACTGAAGCTTTCTTT. Translation gives CASSLDPDTHTEAFF. Combining the CDR3 with reference TRBV9 and TRBJ1-1 gives the whole variable domain DSGVTQTPKHLITATGQRVTLRCSPRSGDLSVYWYQQSLDQGLQFLIQYYNGEERAKGNILERFSAQQFPDLHSELNLSSLELGDSALYFCASSLDPDTHTEAFFGQGTRLTVV.

The chain recombines TRBV11-3 with TRBJ1-4; D is possibly TRBD1 (5 bases). CDR1 and CDR2 from the germline V gene are SGHNT and YENEEA. This CDR3 is 15 amino acids long. With 3 bases removed from V and 8 bases from J, the gap between germline ends came to 16 bases. The CDR3 here is CASSLDLTEWEKLFF. For the CDR3, the DNA is TGTGCCAGCAGCTTGGATCTGACAGAATGGGAAAAACTGTTTTTT.

The CDR3 nucleotides are TGTGCCACCAGCAGAGGCAGCGAGGCCGAGACGCAGTACTTC. Its protein is CATSRGSEAETQYF. The gene calls are TRBV15 and TRBJ2-7; D gene ambiguous. Germline V CDR1 and CDR2: LNHNV, YYDKDF (reference sequence). Trimming removed 1 base from V and 9 bases from J, with 16 bases in between. The CDR3 runs 14 residues. Looking up the rest from reference TRBV15 and TRBJ2-7 gives the full variable domain: DAMVIQNPRYQVTQFGKPVTLSCSQTLNHNVMYWYQQKSSQAPKLLFHYYDKDFNNEADTPDNFQSRRPNTSFCFLDIRSPGLGDTAMYLCATSRGSEAETQYFGPGTRLTVT.

The chain joins TRBV5-4 to TRBJ2-3; no clear D gene. Trimming pared 4 bases from V and 1 base from J, leaving 7 bases between. The germline V gene has CDR1 SGHNT and CDR2 YYREEE (reference sequence). The CDR3 has 13 residues. This CDR3 reads CASSVSGTDTQYF. As DNA, the CDR3 is TGTGCCAGCAGCGTTAGTGGCACAGATACGCAGTATTTT.

The chain's CDR3 is CSAQGQGNYGYTF. The CDR3 region has the DNA TGCAGCGCTCAGGGACAGGGCAACTATGGCTACACCTTC. J is TRBJ1-2 and V is TRBV29-1, with 9 bases aligning to TRBD1. V gave up 7 bases and J gave up 2 bases; unmatched junction bases: 5. The CDR3 spans 13 residues. Germline V CDR1 and CDR2: SQVTM, ANQGSEA.

The chain couples TRBV5-1 to TRBJ2-7; the match to TRBD2 covers 7 bases. This CDR3 spans 15 amino acids. Trimming at V came to 2 bases and at J to 3 bases, leaving 8 bases not matched to a gene. From germline, CDR1 is SGHRS and CDR2 YFSETQ. The CDR3 DNA reads as TGCGCCAGCAGCTTCGTAGCGGGCACGAGCTACGAGCAGTACGTC. Translating it yields CASSFVAGTSYEQYV.

J is TRBJ1-2 and V is TRBV9, with a weak D call TRBD1 (5 bases). The CDR3 spans 16 residues. Germline loops: CDR1 SGDLS, CDR2 YYNGEE. V was clipped by 7 bases and J by 7 bases, with 26 bases between them. As DNA, the CDR3 is TGTGCCAGCGGAGTAGCGGGGGACGGGCTGGTATTTGGCTACACCTTC. Amino acid sequence: CASGVAGDGLVFGYTF.

The rearrangement links TRBV24-1 to TRBJ2-1; 8 bases fit TRBD2. Germline V gene data show CDR1 as KGHDR and CDR2 as SFDVKD. The V segment lost 10 bases and the J segment 0 bases; nucleotides outside the gene matches: 10. This CDR3 is 16 amino acids long. CDR3: CATRITGGSSYNEQFF. CDR3 in DNA: TGTGCCACTAGGATAACGGGGGGGAGCTCCTACAATGAGCAGTTCTTC.

V and J are TRBV15 and TRBJ2-7, with D possibly matching TRBD2 (5 bases). Deletions cut 3 bases from V and 0 bases from J, with 15 bases between. This CDR3 spans 16 amino acids. Germline V gene sequence: CDR1 LNHNV, CDR2 YYDKDF (reference sequence). This CDR3 reads CATSRAPGVSSYEQYF. Here the CDR3 DNA reads TGTGCCACCAGCAGGGCTCCCGGGGTGAGCTCCTACGAGCAGTACTTC.

Comments on this clonotype: A read error may account for a junction end that differs from germline. J is TRBJ1-1 and V is TRBV7-9; D is unclear. The length of the CDR3 is 12 residues. Germline CDR1 reads SEHNR; CDR2 reads FQNEAQ (reference sequence). This chain's CDR3 is CASSSERSEGCF. The CDR3 nucleotides read TGTGCCAGCAGCTCAGAAAGAAGTGAAGGTTGCTTT.

The J gene is TRBJ2-7, the V gene TRBV7-9, with TRBD2 identical over 10 bases. The CDR3 runs to 18 residues. Germline V gene data show CDR1 as SEHNR and CDR2 as FQNEAQ (reference sequence). This chain's CDR3 is CASSFQRSGGGLEYERYV. The CDR3 DNA sequence: TGTGCCAGCAGCTTTCAACGAAGCGGGGGGGGCCTTGAGTACGAGCGGTACGTC.

The J gene is TRBJ2-1, the V gene TRBV7-2; the D is unclear. Per the germline V gene, CDR1 is SGHTA and CDR2 is FQGNSA. V was pared by 5 bases and J by 13 bases, with 24 bases between. The CDR3 covers 15 residues. CDR3 protein: CASSPSPSPYTEQFF. Here the CDR3 DNA reads TGTGCCAGCAGCCCAAGCCCATCACCCTACACTGAACAGTTCTTC. The whole variable domain, filled in from reference TRBV7-2 and TRBJ2-1, reads GAGVSQSPSNKVTEKGKDVELRCDPISGHTALYWYRQSLGQGLEFLIYFQGNSAPDKSGLPSDRFSAERTGGSVSTLTIQRTQQEDSAVYLCASSPSPSPYTEQFFGPGTRLTVL.